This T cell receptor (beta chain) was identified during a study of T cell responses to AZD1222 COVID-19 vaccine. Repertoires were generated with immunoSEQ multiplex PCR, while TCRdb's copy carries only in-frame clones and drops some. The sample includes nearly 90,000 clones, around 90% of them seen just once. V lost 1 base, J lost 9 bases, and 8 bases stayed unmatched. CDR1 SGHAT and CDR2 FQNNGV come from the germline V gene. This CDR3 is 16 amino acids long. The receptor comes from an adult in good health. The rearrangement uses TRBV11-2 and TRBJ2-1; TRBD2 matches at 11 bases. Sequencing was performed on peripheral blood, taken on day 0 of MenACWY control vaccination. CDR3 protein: CASSLGSGGATGEQFF. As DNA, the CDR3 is TGTGCCAGCAGCTTAGGTAGCGGGGGGGCTACAGGTGAGCAGTTCTTC. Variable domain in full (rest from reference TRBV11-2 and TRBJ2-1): EAGVAQSPRYKIIEKRQSVAFWCNPISGHATLYWYQQILGQGPKLLIQFQNNGVVDDSQLPKDRFSAERLKGVDSTLKIQPAKLEDSAVYLCASSLGSGGATGEQFFGPGTRLTVL.